This entry describes one TCR beta chain. The CDR3 regions of TCR beta were amplified from RNA transcripts. HTBI primers were employed in a first-round RT-PCR of the TCR CDR3. TCRdb reprocessed the multiplex PCR reads via MiXCR and lists one record per CDR3 protein. The sample shows 500,000 to 750,000 distinct CDR3 sequences, more than 45% of them seen only once. The data originate from a study of T cells in Graves' hyperthyroidism and ophthalmopathy. Patients between 18 and 65 years old had hyperthyroidism, newly diagnosed and lasting under 2 months. CDR3 length equals 15 residues. Germline V gene data show CDR1 as MRHNA and CDR2 as SNTAGT. V lost 2 bases and J 5 bases, leaving 15 bases between the germline ends.

The V and J genes are TRBV6-4 and TRBJ1-2; no firm D call. The sequenced sample consisted of peripheral blood or thyroid tissue (not recorded which). The TCR was taken from a woman between 18 and 30 years old with Graves' hyperthyroidism. CDR3 DNA: TGTGCCAGCAGTGACCCGACTAGCGGGATGTATGGCTACACCTTC. It codes for CASSDPTSGMYGYTF.